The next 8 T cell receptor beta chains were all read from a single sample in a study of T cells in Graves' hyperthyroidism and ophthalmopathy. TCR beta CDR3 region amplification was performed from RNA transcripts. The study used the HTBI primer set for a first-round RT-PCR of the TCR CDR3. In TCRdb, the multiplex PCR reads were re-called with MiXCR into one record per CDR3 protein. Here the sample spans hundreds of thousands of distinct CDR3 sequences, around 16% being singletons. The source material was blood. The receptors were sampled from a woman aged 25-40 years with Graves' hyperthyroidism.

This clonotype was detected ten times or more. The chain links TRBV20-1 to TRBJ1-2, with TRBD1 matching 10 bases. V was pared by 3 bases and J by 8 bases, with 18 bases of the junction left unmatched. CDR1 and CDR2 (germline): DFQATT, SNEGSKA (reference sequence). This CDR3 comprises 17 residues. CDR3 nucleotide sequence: TGCAGTGCTAGTATGCGGACAGGGGGAAAGGGGTTGAGGGGCTACACCTTC. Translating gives CSASMRTGGKGLRGYTF.

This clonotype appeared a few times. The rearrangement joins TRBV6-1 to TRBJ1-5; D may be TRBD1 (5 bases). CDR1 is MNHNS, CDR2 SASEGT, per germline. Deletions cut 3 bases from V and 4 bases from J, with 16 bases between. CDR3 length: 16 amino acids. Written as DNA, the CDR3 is TGTGCCAGCAGTGATAGTTACGGGGGTCGAAATCAGCCCCAGCATTTT. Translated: CASSDSYGGRNQPQHF.

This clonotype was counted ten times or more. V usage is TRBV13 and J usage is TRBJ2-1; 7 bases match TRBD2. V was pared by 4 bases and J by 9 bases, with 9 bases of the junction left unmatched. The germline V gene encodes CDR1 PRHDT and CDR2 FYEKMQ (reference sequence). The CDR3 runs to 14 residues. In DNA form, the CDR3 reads TGTGCCAGCAGCTCATGGACTAGAGAGGGTGAGCAGTTCTTC. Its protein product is CASSSWTREGEQFF.

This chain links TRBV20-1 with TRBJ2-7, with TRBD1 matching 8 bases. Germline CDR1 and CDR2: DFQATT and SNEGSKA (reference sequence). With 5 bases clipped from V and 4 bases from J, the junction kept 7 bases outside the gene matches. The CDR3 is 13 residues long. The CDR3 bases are TGCAGTGCTCCAGGACAGGGAGTATACGAGCAGTACTTC. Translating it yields CSAPGQGVYEQYF.

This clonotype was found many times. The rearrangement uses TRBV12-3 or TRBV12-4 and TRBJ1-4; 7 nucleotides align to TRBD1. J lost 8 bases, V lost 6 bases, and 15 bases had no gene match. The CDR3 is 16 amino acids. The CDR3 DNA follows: TGTGCCAGCAGGGAATCGCAGACAGGGAAGCGCGAAAAACTGTTTTTT. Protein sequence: CASRESQTGKREKLFF.

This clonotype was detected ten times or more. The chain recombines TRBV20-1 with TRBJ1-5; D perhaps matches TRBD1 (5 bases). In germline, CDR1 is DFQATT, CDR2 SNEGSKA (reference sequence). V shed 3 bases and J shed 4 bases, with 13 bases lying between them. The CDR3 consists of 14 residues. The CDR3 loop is CSASLRAKNQPQHF. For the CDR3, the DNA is TGCAGTGCTAGTCTCAGGGCTAAGAATCAGCCCCAGCATTTT.

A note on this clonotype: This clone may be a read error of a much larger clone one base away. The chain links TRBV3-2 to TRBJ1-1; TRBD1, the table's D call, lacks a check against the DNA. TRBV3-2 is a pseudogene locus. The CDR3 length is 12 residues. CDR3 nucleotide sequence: TGTGCCAGCAGCCATCGGGGGACTGAAGCTTCCTTT. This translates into CASSHRGTEASF.

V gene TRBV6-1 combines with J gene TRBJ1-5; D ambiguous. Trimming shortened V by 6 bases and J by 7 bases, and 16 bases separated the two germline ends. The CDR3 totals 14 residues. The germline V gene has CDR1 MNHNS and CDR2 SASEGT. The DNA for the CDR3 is TGTGCCAGCAGCCCCCTTGGAGGAGGGCAGCCCCAGCATTTT. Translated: CASSPLGGGQPQHF.